These T cell receptor beta chains were read from a single sample in a study of blood T cell repertoires in COVID-19. Assay used: immunoSEQ multiplex PCR; TCRdb lists only in-frame clones, some missing. The table records 150,000 or so clones, 79% of them present only once. The sample was peripheral blood. Receptors were obtained from a woman aged 55-70 years with COVID-19, enrolled during active disease. The CDR3 runs from the conserved cysteine through the conserved F or W. Fields, in order: clone size, J gene, V gene, D gene, CDR3 DNA, CDR3 protein. A D gene is named only where the DNA matches it firmly. Clone size is shown for a subset of rows, as once, few, many or a class of expanded clone.

. TRBJ1-5 TRBV2 . TGTGCCAGCAGTGATGCGGGCAATCAGCCCCAGCATTTT CASSDAGNQPQHF
once TRBJ1-5 TRBV19 TRBD1 TGTGCCAGTAGTAGGACAGGGATTAGTAATCAGCCCCAGCATTTT CASSRTGISNQPQHF
. TRBJ1-1 TRBV7-6 . TGTGCCAGCCAGATGAACACTGAAGCTTTCTTT CASQMNTEAFF
. TRBJ1-2 TRBV5-1 . TGCGCCAGCAGCTTGGGTAGCTATGGCTACACCTTC CASSLGSYGYTF
. TRBJ1-1 TRBV6-5 . TGTGCCAGCAGAGCCTTGAAGAACACTGAAGCTTTCTTT CASRALKNTEAFF
. TRBJ2-1 TRBV27 . TGTGCCAGCAGTCCGACCGCGGGACTTCCAGCTAATGAGCAGTTCTTC CASSPTAGLPANEQFF
. TRBJ1-1 TRBV6-5 . TGTGCCAGCACTCCTTCCGGAGGGCGGACTGAAGCTTTCTTT CASTPSGGRTEAFF
. TRBJ1-3 TRBV6-5 . TGTGCCAGCATGAGTGGAAACACCATATATTTT CASMSGNTIYF
. TRBJ2-3 TRBV9 TRBD2 TGTGCCAGCAGCGGAAACCCCGGGACTAGTTTTTCAGATACGCAGTATTTT CASSGNPGTSFSDTQYF
. TRBJ2-1 TRBV10-1 . TGCGCCAGCAGTGAGTCGGGGACTGGTGGCTACAATGAGCAGTTCTTC CASSESGTGGYNEQFF
many TRBJ1-3 TRBV19 . TGTGCCAGTAGCCAGGGGACCTCTGGAAACACCATATATTTT CASSQGTSGNTIYF
. TRBJ1-1 TRBV7-3 . TGTGCCAGCCACGCTTCTACGAACACTGAAGCTTTCTTT CASHASTNTEAFF
once TRBJ2-2 TRBV3-1/TRBV3-2 TRBD2 TGTGCCAGCAGCCCACCGGTGGGAGCGGGATCGAGTAGGGGGGAGCTGTTTTTT CASSPPVGAGSSRGELFF
. TRBJ2-1 TRBV11-1 TRBD1 TGTGCCAGCAGCAACCTCGGACAGGTCGCCTACAATGAGCAGTTCTTC CASSNLGQVAYNEQFF
. TRBJ2-2 TRBV5-1 TRBD1 TGCGCCAGCAGCCCAGGGGGAACAACCGGGGAGCTGTTTTTT CASSPGGTTGELFF
. TRBJ1-6 TRBV2 . TGTGCCAGCAGTGATAACAGGAATTCACCCCTCCACTTT CASSDNRNSPLHF
. TRBJ2-7 TRBV24-1 TRBD1 TGTGCCACCCGGGACAGCCTTAACTTGGAGCAGTACTTC CATRDSLNLEQYF
few TRBJ2-5 TRBV27 . TGTGCCAGCAGTTTAGGGTTGTGGGGAGGAGAGACCCAGTACTTC CASSLGLWGGETQYF
. TRBJ2-3 TRBV7-9 . TGTGCCAGCAGCTTAGGGATAGGCCCGCGGGGCACAGATACGCAGTATTTT CASSLGIGPRGTDTQYF
. TRBJ2-4 TRBV19 TRBD2 TGTGCCAGTAGCCGCGGGACTAGTGATGGTAGCCAGTACTTC CASSRGTSDGSQYF
. TRBJ2-3 TRBV7-7 . TGTGCTAGCAGCTTTCAAGCCGGAGATACGCAGTATTTT CASSFQAGDTQYF
. TRBJ2-1 TRBV29-1 TRBD2 TGCAGCGGGAAAACGGGGGGAGAGCAGTTCTTC CSGKTGGEQFF
few TRBJ2-1 TRBV5-8 . TGTGCCAGCAGCTTGCAACAGGGCTCCTACAATGAGCAGTTCTTC CASSLQQGSYNEQFF
once TRBJ2-3 TRBV11-2 . TGTGCCAGCAGCCTTCGGGGTATCGGGCGGGATACGCAGTATTTT CASSLRGIGRDTQYF
few TRBJ2-1 TRBV5-1 TRBD1 TGCGCCAGCAGCTACCAGGGACAGGGGGGAAGCAATGAGCAGTTCTTC CASSYQGQGGSNEQFF
. TRBJ2-2 TRBV5-1 . TGCGCCAGCAGCTTGACTAGCATGGTTCTAAACACCGGGGAGCTGTTTTTT CASSLTSMVLNTGELFF
. TRBJ2-3 TRBV5-5 . TGTGCCAGCAGCCAAGACTCCGCTTTGAACATAGATACGCAGTATTTT CASSQDSALNIDTQYF
. TRBJ1-3 TRBV19 . TGTGCCAGTAGTATCGGCGGGAACTCTGGAAACACCATATATTTT CASSIGGNSGNTIYF
. TRBJ1-2 TRBV5-6 . TGTGCCAGCAGCTTTTCATCAGGGCAGAGGAGCTACACCTTC CASSFSSGQRSYTF
. TRBJ2-7 TRBV13 . TGTGCCAGCAGCTCAGGGGAGGGGAGGTACGAGCAGTACTTC CASSSGEGRYEQYF
. TRBJ1-4 TRBV5-6 TRBD1 TGTGCCAGCAGCACCCACAGGGGGCGCAATGATTGGAATGAAAAACTGTTTTTT CASSTHRGRNDWNEKLFF
. TRBJ1-2 TRBV7-2 . TGTGCCAGCAGCAAAGATCGGGTTTTAGGCTACACCTTC CASSKDRVLGYTF
. TRBJ1-1 TRBV28 . TGTGCCAGCAGTTTGGCCCCTCCAGGTAAACCTTTCTTT CASSLAPPGKPFF
many TRBJ2-6 TRBV9 . TGTGCCAGCAGCGGGGGGCTACGGGCCTCTGGGGCCAACGTCCTGACTTTC CASSGGLRASGANVLTF
once TRBJ2-3 TRBV18 TRBD1 TGTGCCAGCTCCTGGGACAGTTCATCAGATACGCAGTATTTT CASSWDSSSDTQYF
. TRBJ2-2 TRBV7-2 . TGTGCCAGCAGCACGAACAGGGTCGGGGAGCTGTTTTTT CASSTNRVGELFF
. TRBJ2-7 TRBV3-1/TRBV3-2 TRBD1 TGTGCCAGCAGCCCCGCACGCCCGGGACAGAGGTACGAGCAGTACTTC CASSPARPGQRYEQYF
. TRBJ2-3 TRBV20-1 . TGCAGTGCTAGTCCGGGACTCCACACAGATACGCAGTATTTT CSASPGLHTDTQYF
. TRBJ1-4 TRBV4-3 . TGCGCCAGCAGCCAAGAGACAGGTTCAGGGGAAAAACTGTTTTTT CASSQETGSGEKLFF
few TRBJ2-5 TRBV19 . TGTGCCAGTAGTTTCGATCGCAGCCAAGAGACCCAGTACTTC CASSFDRSQETQYF
. TRBJ1-3 TRBV30 TRBD1 TGTGCCTGGACGGGACAGGTATTCTCTGGAAACACCATATATTTT CAWTGQVFSGNTIYF
. TRBJ1-1 TRBV7-3 . TGTGCCAGCAGCTTGTCCCCCGGGAACACTGAAGCTTTCTTT CASSLSPGNTEAFF
. TRBJ2-3 TRBV6-6 . TGTGCCAGCGGACCTGTTTCCCCCGGGGCAGATACGCAGTATTTT CASGPVSPGADTQYF
. TRBJ1-5 TRBV2 . TGTGCCAGCAGTACCCAGGGCTCCCAGCCCCAGCATTTT CASSTQGSQPQHF
few TRBJ1-2 TRBV7-8 TRBD1 TGTGCCAGCAGCTTAGCGGCAGGGGGCTGGGGTGGCTACACCTTC CASSLAAGGWGGYTF